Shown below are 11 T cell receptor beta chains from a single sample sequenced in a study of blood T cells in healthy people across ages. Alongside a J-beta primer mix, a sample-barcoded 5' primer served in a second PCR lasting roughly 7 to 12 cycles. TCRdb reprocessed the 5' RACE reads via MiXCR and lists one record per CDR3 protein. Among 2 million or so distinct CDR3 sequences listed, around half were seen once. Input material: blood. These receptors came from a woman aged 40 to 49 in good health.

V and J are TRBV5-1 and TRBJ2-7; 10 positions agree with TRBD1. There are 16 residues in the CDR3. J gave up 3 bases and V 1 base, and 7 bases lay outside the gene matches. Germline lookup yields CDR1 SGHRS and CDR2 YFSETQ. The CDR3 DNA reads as TGCGCCAGCAGCTTGCTGGACAGGGGGGCAGTCTACGAGCAGTACTTC. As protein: CASSLLDRGAVYEQYF.

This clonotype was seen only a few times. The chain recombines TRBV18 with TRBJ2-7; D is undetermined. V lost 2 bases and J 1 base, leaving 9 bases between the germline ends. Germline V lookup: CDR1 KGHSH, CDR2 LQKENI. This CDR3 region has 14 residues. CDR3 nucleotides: TGTGCCAGCTCACCAGCCGAATTGTCCTACGAGCAGTACTTC. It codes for CASSPAELSYEQYF. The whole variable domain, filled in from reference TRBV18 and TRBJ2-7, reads NAGVMQNPRHLVRRRGQEARLRCSPMKGHSHVYWYRQLPEEGLKFMVYLQKENIIDESGMPKERFSAEFPKEGPSILRIQQVVRGDSAAYFCASSPAELSYEQYFGPGTRLTVT.

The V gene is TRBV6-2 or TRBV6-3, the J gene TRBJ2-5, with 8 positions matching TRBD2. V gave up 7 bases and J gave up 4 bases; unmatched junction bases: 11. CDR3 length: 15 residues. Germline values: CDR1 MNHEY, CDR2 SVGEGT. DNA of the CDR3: TGTGCCAGCACCAACTACGGGGGGGCCTCAGAGACCCAGTACTTC. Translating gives CASTNYGGASETQYF.

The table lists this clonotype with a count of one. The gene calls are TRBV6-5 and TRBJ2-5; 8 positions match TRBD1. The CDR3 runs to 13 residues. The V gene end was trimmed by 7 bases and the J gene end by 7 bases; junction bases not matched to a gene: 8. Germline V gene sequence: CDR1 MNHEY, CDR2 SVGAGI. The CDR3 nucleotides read TGTGCCAGCACCTTTGGACAGGGAGGGACCCAGTACTTC. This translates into CASTFGQGGTQYF.

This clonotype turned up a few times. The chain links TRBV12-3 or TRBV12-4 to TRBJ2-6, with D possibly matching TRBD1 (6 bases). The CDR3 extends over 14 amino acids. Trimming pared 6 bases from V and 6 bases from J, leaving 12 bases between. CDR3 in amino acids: CASRQTGKANVLTF. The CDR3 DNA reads TGTGCCAGCAGACAAACAGGGAAGGCCAACGTCCTGACTTTC.

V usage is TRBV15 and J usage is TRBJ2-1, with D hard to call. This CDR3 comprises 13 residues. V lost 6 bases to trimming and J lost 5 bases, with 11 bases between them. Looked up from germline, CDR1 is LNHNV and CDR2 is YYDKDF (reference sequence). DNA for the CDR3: TGTGCCACCAGAGGGAACACAAACAATGAGCAGTTCTTC. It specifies CATRGNTNNEQFF.

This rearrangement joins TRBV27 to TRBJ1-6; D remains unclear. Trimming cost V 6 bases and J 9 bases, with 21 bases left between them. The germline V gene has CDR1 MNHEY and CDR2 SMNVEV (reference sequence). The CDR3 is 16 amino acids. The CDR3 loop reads CASSRLAALVSSPLHF. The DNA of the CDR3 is TGTGCCAGCAGCCGGCTGGCAGCCCTTGTATCTTCACCCCTCCACTTT.

CDR3 sequence (DNA): TGCAGTGCTAGATCCACCGACAGGGTAACCAAAAACATTCAGTACTTC. It is translated as CSARSTDRVTKNIQYF. This chain uses TRBV20-1 with TRBJ2-4; TRBD1 matches 7 bases. The ends lost 2 bases at V and 2 bases at J; junction bases unmatched: 9. Looked up from germline, CDR1 is DFQATT and CDR2 is SNEGSKA (reference sequence). This CDR3 comprises 16 residues.

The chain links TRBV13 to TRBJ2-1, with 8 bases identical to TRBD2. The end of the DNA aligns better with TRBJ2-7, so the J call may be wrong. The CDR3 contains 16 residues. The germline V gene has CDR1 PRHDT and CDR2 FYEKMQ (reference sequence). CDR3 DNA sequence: TGTGCCAGCAGCCTCTCGGGACTAGAAAAAGAGAATGAGCAGTACTTC. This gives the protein CASSLSGLEKENEQYF.

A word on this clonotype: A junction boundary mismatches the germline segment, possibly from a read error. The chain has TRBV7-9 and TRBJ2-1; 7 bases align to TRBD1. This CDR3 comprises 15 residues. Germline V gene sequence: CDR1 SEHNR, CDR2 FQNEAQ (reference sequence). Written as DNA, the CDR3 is TGTGCCAGCAGCTTAGGTAGGGGGCCCTCGAATGATCAGTTCTTC. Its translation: CASSLGRGPSNDQFF.

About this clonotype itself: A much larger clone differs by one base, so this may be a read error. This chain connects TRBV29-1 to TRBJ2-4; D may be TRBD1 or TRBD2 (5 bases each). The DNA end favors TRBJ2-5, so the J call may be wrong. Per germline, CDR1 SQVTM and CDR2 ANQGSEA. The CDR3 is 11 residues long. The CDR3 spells CSTQGRETQYF. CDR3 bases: TGCAGCACCCAGGGACGAGAGACCCAGTACTTC.